The TCR beta chain under discussion was sequenced for a study of T cell responses to AZD1222 COVID-19 vaccine (dated by TCRdb to the early 2020s). Notes on the research overall: TCR sequencing was performed for 233 trial participants, of whom around 210 were given two doses of AZD1222 and some 25 were given two doses of MenACWY control vaccine. Trial participants were enrolled into age subgroups of 18-55, 56-69 and 70-plus years, which contained around 150, 28 and 57 TCR-sequenced participants, respectively. The investigation overall reported the following: Only five to seven AZD1222 recipients were SARS-CoV-2 seropositive at baseline, limiting conclusions about previously exposed vaccinees. Because no day 14 peak-response samples were available, repertoires were characterized only after the peak T cell response. A significant rise in spike-specific TCR breadth and depth was observed after two AZD1222 doses relative to day 0 and relative to MenACWY recipients. The 56-69-year group was small, and its depth increase did not reach significance, likely because of low power. Reportedly, almost half of the unique spike-specific TCRs recognized epitopes lying outside the regions that are mutated in the B.1.351 and B.1.1.7 variants. Participants were mostly white British, with more females than males. The authors suggested clonal diversity may have been underestimated. Vaccine-associated CD4 TCRs spanned the whole spike protein, with dominant responses in regions 160-218 and 743-854.

The CDR3 regions of human TCRbeta chains were analyzed by immunosequencing. Per the source publication's procedure: TCRs in the repertoires were matched against a reference library of SARS-CoV-2-specific TCRs that had been generated with the MIRA antigen-specificity platform. Breadth was defined as the fraction of unique TCRs that were SARS-CoV-2-associated. Depth was defined as the fraction of total T cells that were SARS-CoV-2-associated. Using the MIRA data, each spike-specific TCR was assigned both to the spike region to which the TCR was reactive and to a CD4 or CD8 class. Log10-transformed breadth and depth values were compared by one-way ANOVA with Sidak's multiple comparisons tests. TCRdb holds this immuneACCESS table with in-frame rearrangements only. Some clones are missing; in checked studies, unresolved V genes explain under half, and the rest has no known cause. V, J and clone size are those of that table, while D and trimming were read from the DNA. The sample contains 150,000 to 200,000 clones, about nine tenths of them found a single time. In total, the top ten clones hold about 6% of the sample.

There are 11 amino acids in the CDR3, from cysteine to phenylalanine inclusive. Left in the record is the CDR3 DNA by itself, 33 bases read in frame from the first base. Trimming costs V 6 bases and J 11 bases, and their ends lie 13 bases apart. This specimen's time point label, interpreted: about 28 days (+/-7) after the second vaccine dose. AZD1222 recipients given second doses at about 4 weeks or at about 12 weeks were pooled, since spike-specific TCR depth and breadth were not found to differ between the two schedules. Vaccinee samples came from UK trials COV001 and COV002, including a single-blind randomized controlled phase 2/3 trial of AZD1222 (ChAdOx1 nCoV-19) in healthy adults. For TCRbeta chain sequencing, PBMC samples from trial participants were taken at day 0 and at day 28 after the second dose. Note on this clone: Its recognized antigen is unknown. No qualities accompany the bases; no much larger clone lies one base away.

Sequencing used peripheral blood, obtained 28 days after the second AZD1222 dose. The receptor chain draws on TRBV12-3 or TRBV12-4 and TRBJ2-5; no D gene call is confident. The sequence was obtained from an adult who received the AZD1222 COVID-19 vaccine. The CDR3 loop reads CASSPRVGQYF. The nucleotide sequence is TGTGCCAGCAGCCCAAGGGTGGGGCAGTACTTC.